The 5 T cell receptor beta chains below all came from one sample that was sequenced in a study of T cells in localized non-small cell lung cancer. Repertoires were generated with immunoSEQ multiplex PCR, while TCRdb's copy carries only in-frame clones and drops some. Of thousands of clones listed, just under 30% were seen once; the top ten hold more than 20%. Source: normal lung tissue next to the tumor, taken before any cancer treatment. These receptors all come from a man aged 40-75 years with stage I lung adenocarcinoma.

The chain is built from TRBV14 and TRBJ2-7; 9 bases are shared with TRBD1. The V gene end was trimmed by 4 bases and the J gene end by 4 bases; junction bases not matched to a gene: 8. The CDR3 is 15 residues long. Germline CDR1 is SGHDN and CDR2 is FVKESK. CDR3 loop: CASSPQAGQGYEQYF. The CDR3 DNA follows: TGTGCCAGCAGCCCTCAAGCGGGACAGGGTTACGAGCAGTACTTC. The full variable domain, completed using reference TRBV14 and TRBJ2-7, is EAGVTQFPSHSVIEKGQTVTLRCDPISGHDNLYWYRRVMGKEIKFLLHFVKESKQDESGMPNNRFLAERTGGTYSTLKVQPAELEDSGVYFCASSPQAGQGYEQYFGPGTRLTVT.

The CDR3 region is CAWDATENSPLHF. DNA of the CDR3: TGTGCCTGGGACGCCACAGAAAATTCACCCCTCCACTTT. The V gene is TRBV30, the J gene TRBJ1-6; the D is unclear. This CDR3 contains 13 residues. Trimming took 5 bases from V and 7 from J, leaving 12 bases between them. Germline lookup yields CDR1 GTSNPN and CDR2 SVGIG (reference sequence).

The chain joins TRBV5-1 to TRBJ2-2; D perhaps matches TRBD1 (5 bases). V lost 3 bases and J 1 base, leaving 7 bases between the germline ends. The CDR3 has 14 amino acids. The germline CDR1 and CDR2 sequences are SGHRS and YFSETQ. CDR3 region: CASSSTGNTGELFF. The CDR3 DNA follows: TGCGCCAGCAGCTCAACAGGGAACACCGGGGAGCTGTTTTTT.

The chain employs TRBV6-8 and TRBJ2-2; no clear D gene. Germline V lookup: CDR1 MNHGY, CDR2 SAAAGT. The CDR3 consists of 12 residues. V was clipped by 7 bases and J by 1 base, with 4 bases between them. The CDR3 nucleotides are TGTGCCAGCAACGGGAACACCGGGGAGCTGTTTTTT. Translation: CASNGNTGELFF.

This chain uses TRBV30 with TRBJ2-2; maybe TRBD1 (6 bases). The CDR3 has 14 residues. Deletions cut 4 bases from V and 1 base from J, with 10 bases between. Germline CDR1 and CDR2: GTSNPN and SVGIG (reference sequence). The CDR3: CAWNTGQNTGELFF. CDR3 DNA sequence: TGTGCCTGGAACACGGGACAGAACACCGGGGAGCTGTTTTTT.